The present T cell receptor (beta chain) was sequenced within a study of shared clonotypes between healthy human individuals. The study, taken as a whole, reports: Rarefaction indicated that sorted-subset sequencing remained incomplete although depth was large. Enrolling few donors narrowed the genetic and exposure-history diversity that was represented. Around 5% of naive CD4 clonotypes were common to several donors. Only blood samples were collected, and tissue repertoires likely differ.

This table comes from immunoSEQ multiplex PCR, and its TCRdb copy is limited to in-frame clones, with some not included. The sample lists more than 1,200,000 clones; approximately 98.5% were seen once. In germline, CDR1 is SGDLS, CDR2 YYNGEE. V was trimmed by 0 bases and J by 1 base, leaving 7 bases between them. This CDR3 spans 14 amino acids. Turning to this clone: What it binds is unknown.

Sequenced input: naive CD4+ T cells sorted from blood. Subset denoted: CD45RA+ positively selected. This clonotype was obtained from a man aged 25-45 years in good health. The V call is TRBV9, the J call TRBJ1-1, with unresolved D. In nucleotides, the CDR3 is TGTGCCAGCAGCGTAGGTTGGCAGAACACTGAAGCTTTCTTT. It is translated as CASSVGWQNTEAFF.